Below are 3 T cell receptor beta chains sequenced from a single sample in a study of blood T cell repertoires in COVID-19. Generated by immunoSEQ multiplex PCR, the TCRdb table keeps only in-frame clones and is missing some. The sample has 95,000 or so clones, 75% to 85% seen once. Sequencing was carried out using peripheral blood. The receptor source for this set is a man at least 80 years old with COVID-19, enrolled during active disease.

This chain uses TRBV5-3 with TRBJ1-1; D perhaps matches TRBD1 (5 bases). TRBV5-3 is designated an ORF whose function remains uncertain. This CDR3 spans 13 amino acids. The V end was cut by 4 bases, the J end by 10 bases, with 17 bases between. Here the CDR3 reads CARSPSWTRRAFF. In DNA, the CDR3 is TGTGCCAGAAGCCCCTCCTGGACAAGGCGAGCTTTCTTT.

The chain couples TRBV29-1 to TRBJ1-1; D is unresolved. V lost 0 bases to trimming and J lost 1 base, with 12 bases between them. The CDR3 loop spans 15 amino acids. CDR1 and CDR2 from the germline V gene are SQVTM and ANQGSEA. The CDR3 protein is CSVEEPLSQNTEAFF. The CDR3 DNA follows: TGCAGCGTTGAAGAGCCACTATCCCAGAACACTGAAGCTTTCTTT.

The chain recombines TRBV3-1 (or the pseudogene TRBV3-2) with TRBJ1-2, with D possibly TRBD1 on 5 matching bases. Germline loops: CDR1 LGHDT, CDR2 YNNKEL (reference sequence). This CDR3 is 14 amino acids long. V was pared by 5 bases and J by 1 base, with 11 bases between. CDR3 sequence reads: CASSFNQGNYGYTF. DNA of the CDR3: TGTGCCAGCAGCTTCAACCAGGGTAACTATGGCTACACCTTC.